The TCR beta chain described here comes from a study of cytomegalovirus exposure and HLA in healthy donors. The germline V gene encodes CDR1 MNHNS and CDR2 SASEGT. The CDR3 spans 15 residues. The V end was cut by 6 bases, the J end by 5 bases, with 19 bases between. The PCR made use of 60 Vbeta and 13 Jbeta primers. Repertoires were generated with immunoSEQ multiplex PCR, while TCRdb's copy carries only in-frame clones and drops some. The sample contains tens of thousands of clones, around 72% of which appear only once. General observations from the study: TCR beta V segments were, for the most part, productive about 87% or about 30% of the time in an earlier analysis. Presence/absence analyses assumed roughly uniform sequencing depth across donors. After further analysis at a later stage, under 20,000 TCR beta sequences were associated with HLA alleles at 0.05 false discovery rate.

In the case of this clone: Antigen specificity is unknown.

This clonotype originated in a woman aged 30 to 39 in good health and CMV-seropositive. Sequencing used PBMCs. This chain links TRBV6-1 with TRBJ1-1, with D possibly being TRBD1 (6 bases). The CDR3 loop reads CASSPVQGRKTEAFF. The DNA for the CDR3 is TGTGCCAGCAGCCCCGTACAGGGAAGAAAGACTGAAGCTTTCTTT.